The 30 T cell receptor beta chains reported below all come from one sample, sequenced in a study of blood T cell repertoires in COVID-19. Measured with immunoSEQ multiplex PCR; TCRdb has only the in-frame clones, and not every one. The sample lists some 100,000 clones, over 65% occurring once. The sequencing input was peripheral blood. Receptor source: an older man with acute or convalescent COVID-19.

The gene calls are TRBV27 and TRBJ1-5; D is uncertain. In germline, CDR1 is MNHEY, CDR2 SMNVEV (reference sequence). V shed 2 bases and J shed 1 base, with 6 bases lying between them. CDR3 length equals 14 residues. In DNA form, the CDR3 reads TGTGCCAGCAGTTTAGGGCAGAGCAATCAGCCCCAGCATTTT. Translation: CASSLGQSNQPQHF.

The genes are TRBV11-3 and TRBJ2-2, with D tentatively TRBD1 (5 bases). The ends were cut back, 2 bases at V and 4 bases at J, with 8 bases in the middle. CDR1 is SGHNT and CDR2 is YENEEA in the germline V gene. The CDR3 spans 14 residues. The chain's CDR3 is CASSLSGITGELFF. As DNA, the CDR3 is TGTGCCAGCAGCTTATCAGGGATCACCGGGGAGCTGTTTTTT. Full variable domain (outside the CDR3, taken from reference TRBV11-3 and TRBJ2-2): EAGVVQSPRYKIIEKKQPVAFWCNPISGHNTLYWYLQNLGQGPELLIRYENEEAVDDSQLPKDRFSAERLKGVDSTLKIQPAELGDSAVYLCASSLSGITGELFFGEGSRLTVL.

This clone was observed a handful of times. The J gene is TRBJ1-1, the V gene TRBV28; D gene ambiguous. Germline V gene sequence: CDR1 MDHEN, CDR2 SYDVKM. This CDR3 contains 13 residues. V was clipped by 7 bases and J by 7 bases, with 16 bases between them. The CDR3 protein is CASTLRMNGEAFF. CDR3 in DNA: TGTGCCAGCACCCTGAGAATGAACGGTGAAGCTTTCTTT.

The V gene is TRBV21-1, the J gene TRBJ1-2; the D call of TRBD1 is as the table states it, not checked on the DNA. TRBV21-1 is described as a pseudogene. CDR3 size: 15 residues. CDR3 sequence (DNA): TGTGCCAGCAGCATCACAGGGCCCGTTTTTCATGGCTACACCTTC. Protein: CASSITGPVFHGYTF.

The rearrangement links TRBV19 to TRBJ1-2, with 11 bases fitting TRBD1. V lost 7 bases, J lost 9 bases, and 4 bases stayed unmatched. CDR1 LNHDA and CDR2 SQIVND come from the germline V gene (reference sequence). The CDR3 covers 12 residues. The CDR3 sequence: CASKDRGLSYTF. The CDR3 DNA reads TGTGCCAGTAAGGACAGGGGGCTGAGCTACACCTTC.

This clone came up once. For the CDR3, the DNA is TGTGCCAGCTCACAAAGGACAGACGTGGAAGCTTTCTTT. It yields the protein CASSQRTDVEAFF. J is TRBJ1-1 and V is TRBV18; D may be TRBD1 (6 bases). Trimming removed 4 bases from V and 8 bases from J, with 14 bases in between. CDR1 KGHSH and CDR2 LQKENI come from the germline V gene. The length of the CDR3 is 13 residues.

The sample holds a few counts of this clone. The chain has TRBV6-1 and TRBJ1-1; TRBD1 is a possible D gene (6 bases). There are 14 residues in the CDR3. Germline lookup yields CDR1 MNHNS and CDR2 SASEGT. The V gene lost 5 bases and the J gene lost 2 bases, with 12 bases spanning the gap. Here the CDR3 reads CASSRTAPNTEAFF. The CDR3 nucleotides read TGTGCCAGCAGTCGGACAGCCCCAAACACTGAAGCTTTCTTT.

The table lists this clone with a count of one. The chain carries TRBV5-1 and TRBJ1-1; 12 bases line up with TRBD1. The CDR3 covers 13 residues. Germline V gives CDR1 SGHRS, CDR2 YFSETQ. J gave up 1 base and V 8 bases, and 0 bases lay outside the gene matches. The CDR3 region is CARGQGANTEAFF. The CDR3 region has the DNA TGCGCCAGGGGACAGGGGGCGAACACTGAAGCTTTCTTT.

The V call is TRBV5-4, the J call TRBJ2-7, with 10 bases fitting TRBD1. CDR3 length equals 14 residues. Trimming took 4 bases from V and 5 from J; bases not matched to a gene: 6. CDR1 is SGHNT, CDR2 YYREEE, per germline (reference sequence). The CDR3 region is CASSLGQGFDEQYF. The CDR3 nucleotides read TGTGCCAGCAGCCTGGGACAGGGGTTCGACGAGCAGTACTTC. Full variable domain (rest looked up from reference TRBV5-4 and TRBJ2-7): ETGVTQSPTHLIKTRGQQVTLRCSSQSGHNTVSWYQQALGQGPQFIFQYYREEENGRGNFPPRFSGLQFPNYSSELNVNALELDDSALYLCASSLGQGFDEQYFGPGTRLTVT.

The rearrangement uses TRBV7-2 and TRBJ2-2, with D perhaps matching TRBD2 (6 bases). The germline CDR1 and CDR2 sequences are SGHTA and FQGNSA. The V end lost 2 bases, the J end lost 3 bases, and 13 bases lay between the germline ends. The length of the CDR3 is 16 residues. The chain's CDR3 is CASSLTIAEYTGELFF. The CDR3 DNA sequence: TGTGCCAGCAGCTTAACGATAGCGGAATACACCGGGGAGCTGTTTTTT.

This clone was detected only a few times. The CDR3 coding sequence is TGCGCCAGCAGCCAAGAGCGGGTCCCGAGTGCAGATACGCAGTATTTT. It translates to CASSQERVPSADTQYF. V is TRBV4-1 and J is TRBJ2-3; a possible D gene is TRBD2 (5 bases). Germline V CDR1 and CDR2: MGHRA, YSYEKL. CDR3 length: 16 residues. The ends were cut back, 0 bases at V and 4 bases at J, with 14 bases in the middle.

The V and J genes are TRBV7-2 and TRBJ1-2; TRBD1 matches 9 bases. This CDR3 has 14 amino acids. The germline gives CDR1 SGHTA, CDR2 FQGNSA. Trimming at V came to 5 bases and at J to 5 bases, leaving 6 bases not matched to a gene. CDR3 protein: CASSKRTGEYGYTF. CDR3 sequence (DNA): TGTGCCAGCAGCAAGCGGACAGGGGAATATGGCTACACCTTC.

The V gene is TRBV2, the J gene TRBJ1-2, with D possibly matching TRBD1 (6 bases). V dropped 7 bases and J dropped 3 bases, with 12 bases sitting between them. Germline CDR1 reads SNHLY; CDR2 reads FYNNEI. The CDR3 has 13 residues. CDR3 nucleotide sequence: TGTGCCAGCAACCCCCAGGGGTACTATGGCTACACCTTC. Its protein is CASNPQGYYGYTF.

The chain couples TRBV18 to TRBJ1-6, with a weak D call TRBD1 (5 bases). The CDR3 has 17 amino acids. Between the trimmed V and J ends, which lost 3 bases and 5 bases, there was a span of 17 bases. Germline-derived CDR1 and CDR2 are KGHSH and LQKENI. Written as DNA, the CDR3 is TGTGCCAGCTCACCGGGTCGGGGTCGGGGGAATAATTCACCCCTCCACTTT. Translating it yields CASSPGRGRGNNSPLHF.

V is TRBV28 and J is TRBJ2-1, with TRBD2 identical over 12 bases. J gave up 4 bases and V 5 bases, and 3 bases lay outside the gene matches. CDR1 and CDR2 from the germline V gene are MDHEN and SYDVKM. The CDR3 extends over 15 amino acids. This CDR3 reads CASSVLAGGYNEQFF. The CDR3 region has the DNA TGTGCCAGCAGTGTACTAGCGGGAGGATACAATGAGCAGTTCTTC.

This rearrangement joins TRBV27 to TRBJ1-4; TRBD1 matches 8 bases. V lost 2 bases, J lost 10 bases, and 6 bases stayed unmatched. Germline CDR1 is MNHEY and CDR2 is SMNVEV (reference sequence). The CDR3 length is 14 residues. CDR3 loop: CASSLGTGVGKLFF. In DNA, the CDR3 is TGTGCCAGCAGTTTAGGGACAGGAGTGGGAAAACTGTTTTTT.

This clone was recorded once. The V and J genes are TRBV30 and TRBJ2-7, with D possibly matching TRBD2 (6 bases). The CDR3 runs 16 residues. The germline V and J ends were trimmed by 1 base and 2 bases, with 18 bases remaining between them. CDR1 is GTSNPN, CDR2 SVGIG, per germline (reference sequence). The CDR3 DNA reads as TGTGCCTGGAGTGCCGGGGACTCCAGAGGCACCTACGAGCAGTACTTC. It translates to CAWSAGDSRGTYEQYF. The whole variable domain, filled in from reference TRBV30 and TRBJ2-7, reads SQTIHQWPATLVQPVGSPLSLECTVEGTSNPNLYWYRQAAGRGLQLLFYSVGIGQISSEVPQNLSASRPQDRQFILSSKKLLLSDSGFYLCAWSAGDSRGTYEQYFGPGTRLTVT.

This sequence joins TRBV15 and TRBJ2-3, with 9 nucleotides matching TRBD2. Germline CDR1 is LNHNV and CDR2 is YYDKDF (reference sequence). Unmatched junction bases numbered 5, after V lost 5 bases and J lost 2 bases. The CDR3 is made up of 15 amino acids. The chain's CDR3 is CATSGSGRYTDTQYF. The CDR3 DNA is TGTGCCACCAGCGGCAGCGGGAGGTACACAGATACGCAGTATTTT.

V usage is TRBV28 and J usage is TRBJ1-1; D ambiguous. The CDR3 runs 14 residues. V lost 2 bases and J lost 2, with 9 bases in between. CDR1 is MDHEN and CDR2 is SYDVKM in the germline V gene. The CDR3: CASSLASFNTEAFF. CDR3 bases: TGTGCCAGCAGTTTAGCGAGTTTTAACACTGAAGCTTTCTTT.

The gene calls are TRBV12-3 or TRBV12-4 and TRBJ1-2, with unresolved D. CDR3 length equals 13 residues. Between the trimmed V and J ends, which lost 0 bases and 7 bases, there was a span of 9 bases. CDR3 sequence (DNA): TGTGCCAGCAGTTTAGCGGTTCCGAGTGGCTACACCTTC. Protein: CASSLAVPSGYTF.

The chain joins TRBV3-1 (or the pseudogene TRBV3-2) to TRBJ2-2; 8 bases fit TRBD1. V shed 1 base, J shed 6 bases, and the junction held 4 bases outside the gene matches. Germline CDR1 LGHDT, CDR2 YNNKEL (reference sequence). CDR3 length equals 15 residues. CDR3 protein: CASSQAGGASGELFF. DNA for the CDR3: TGTGCCAGCAGCCAAGCAGGGGGCGCCTCCGGGGAGCTGTTTTTT.

This clone was seen only a few times. The chain recombines TRBV30 with TRBJ1-2; D perhaps matches TRBD1 (6 bases). CDR3 size: 16 residues. CDR1 GTSNPN and CDR2 SVGIG come from the germline V gene (reference sequence). Trimming cost V 4 bases and J 6 bases, with 24 bases left between them. The CDR3 protein is CAWIDTHVGGSNGYTF. DNA for the CDR3: TGTGCCTGGATTGATACCCACGTTGGGGGCTCGAATGGCTACACCTTC.

This clone was recorded a few times. The V and J genes are TRBV11-2 and TRBJ2-7; no reliable D call. Trimming shortened V by 1 base and J by 4 bases, and 5 bases separated the two germline ends. This CDR3 is built from 12 residues. Germline V gene data show CDR1 as SGHAT and CDR2 as FQNNGV. The CDR3 nucleotides are TGTGCCAGCAGCTTAGGACAATACGAGCAGTACTTC. Translated: CASSLGQYEQYF.

V usage is TRBV2 and J usage is TRBJ2-7, with 11 nucleotides matching TRBD2. Trimming removed 7 bases from V and 8 bases from J; junction bases left unmatched: 7. Germline V lookup: CDR1 SNHLY, CDR2 FYNNEI. The CDR3 is 13 amino acids. The CDR3 is CASTIAGGTKQYF. The CDR3 DNA is TGTGCCAGCACCATAGCGGGAGGGACGAAGCAGTACTTC.

The rearrangement joins TRBV5-1 to TRBJ2-7, with 10 bases identical to TRBD1. Trimming took 4 bases from V and 3 from J; bases not matched to a gene: 7. The germline CDR1 and CDR2 sequences are SGHRS and YFSETQ. The CDR3 runs to 15 residues. CDR3 sequence reads: CASSPGGTGVYEQYF. The CDR3 coding sequence is TGCGCCAGCAGCCCCGGGGGGACAGGGGTCTACGAGCAGTACTTC. The whole variable domain, remainder taken from reference TRBV5-1 and TRBJ2-7, is KAGVTQTPRYLIKTRGQQVTLSCSPISGHRSVSWYQQTPGQGLQFLFEYFSETQRNKGNFPGRFSGRQFSNSRSEMNVSTLELGDSALYLCASSPGGTGVYEQYFGPGTRLTVT.

This clone was recorded only once. The chain combines TRBV28 with TRBJ1-1; D is uncertain. The V end lost 4 bases, the J end lost 0 bases, and 9 bases lay between the germline ends. The length of the CDR3 is 14 residues. In germline, CDR1 is MDHEN, CDR2 SYDVKM. The CDR3 is CASSSPGMNTEAFF. In DNA form, the CDR3 reads TGTGCCAGCAGTTCCCCGGGAATGAACACTGAAGCTTTCTTT.

The J gene is TRBJ2-7, the V gene TRBV15; the match to TRBD1 covers 10 bases. Germline V gene lookup returns CDR1 LNHNV and CDR2 YYDKDF (reference sequence). The CDR3 is made up of 16 amino acids. The ends lost 1 base at V and 2 bases at J; junction bases unmatched: 5. The CDR3 DNA is TGTGCCACCAGCAGAGTGAGGGGGACAGGGGCCTACGAGCAGTACTTC. Protein sequence: CATSRVRGTGAYEQYF.

This clone showed up just once. The chain carries TRBV3-1 (or the pseudogene TRBV3-2) and TRBJ1-1, with 7 bases matching TRBD1. The germline CDR1 and CDR2 sequences are LGHDT and YNNKEL (reference sequence). The ends lost 7 bases at V and 1 base at J; junction bases unmatched: 6. The CDR3 extends over 14 amino acids. The CDR3: CASTTGATNTEAFF. The CDR3 DNA sequence: TGTGCCAGCACAACAGGGGCGACGAACACTGAAGCTTTCTTT.

The rearrangement uses TRBV5-1 and TRBJ2-7, with 7 bases matching TRBD2. The CDR3 spans 14 residues. Germline CDR1 reads SGHRS; CDR2 reads YFSETQ. Unmatched junction bases numbered 8, after V lost 4 bases and J lost 4 bases. The CDR3 protein is CASSPGGADYEQYF. The CDR3 bases are TGCGCCAGCAGCCCGGGGGGTGCAGATTACGAGCAGTACTTC.

V gene TRBV7-6 combines with J gene TRBJ2-1; 9 nucleotides match TRBD1. CDR1 is SGHVS and CDR2 is FNYEAQ in the germline V gene. V shed 5 bases and J 3 bases; nucleotides not matched to a gene: 11. This CDR3 is 17 amino acids long. The CDR3 loop is CASSVLWAGQGYNEQFF. CDR3 coding DNA: TGTGCCAGCAGCGTCCTATGGGCGGGACAGGGCTACAATGAGCAGTTCTTC.